This entry is about one TCR beta chain. Its target is unknown. Trimming took 8 bases from V and 0 from J, leaving 9 bases between them. CDR3 length equals 13 residues. CDR1 SGHNT and CDR2 YENEEA come from the germline V gene. This sample is part of a study of T cell responses to AZD1222 COVID-19 vaccine. Overall study findings and caveats: Repertoires were sampled only after the peak T cell response.

Sequencing was performed with immunoSEQ multiplex PCR; in TCRdb, only in-frame clones are kept and a portion is missing. Found here are 90,000 to 100,000 clones, 85% to 90% of them singletons; the top ten hold 16%. This chain joins TRBV11-3 and TRBJ2-3; D is possibly TRBD2 (5 bases). The source of this sequence is an adult who received the AZD1222 COVID-19 vaccine. The sample in question was peripheral blood, obtained 28 days after the second AZD1222 dose. This chain's CDR3 is CASGPGSTDTQYF. CDR3 DNA: TGTGCCAGCGGTCCGGGGAGCACAGATACGCAGTATTTT.